The 10 T cell receptor beta chains below were found in one sample sequenced in a study of OX40 agonist ivuxolimab in advanced cancers. The protocol was immunoSEQ multiplex PCR, while the TCRdb copy is restricted to in-frame clones and leaves out a portion. The data hold 96,000 or so clones, with under 85% observed a single time. Sequences were derived from CD4+ or CD8+ T cells sorted from blood, sampled in a trial of the OX40 agonist ivuxolimab. Receptor source: an adult with an advanced solid tumor such as melanoma, head and neck, liver or kidney cancer.

The genes are TRBV11-2 and TRBJ2-2; no definite D call. The CDR3 consists of 14 residues. V was shortened by 3 bases and J by 0 bases, with 5 bases between the two germline ends. Germline values: CDR1 SGHAT, CDR2 FQNNGV. The CDR3 DNA reads as TGTGCCAGCAGCTTTCCGGCGAACACCGGGGAGCTGTTTTTT. Translating it yields CASSFPANTGELFF.

This clone was observed a single time. The chain employs TRBV5-1 and TRBJ2-7, with a possible D match to TRBD1 (5 bases). The V and J ends lost 6 bases and 2 bases respectively, with 12 bases between them. The CDR3 loop spans 13 amino acids. Germline V gene data show CDR1 as SGHRS and CDR2 as YFSETQ. As DNA, the CDR3 is TGCGCCAGCACGCATACAGGTACCTACGAGCAGTACTTC. Protein: CASTHTGTYEQYF.

The V and J genes are TRBV7-9 and TRBJ2-7; 8 bases are a match to TRBD1. CDR1 and CDR2 (germline): SEHNR, FQNEAQ (reference sequence). This CDR3 is built from 13 residues. With V trimmed by 3 bases and J by 5 bases, 3 bases remained unmatched. CDR3 region: CASSFRGLDEQYF. DNA for the CDR3: TGTGCCAGCAGCTTCAGGGGGCTGGACGAGCAGTACTTC.

This rearrangement joins TRBV12-5 to TRBJ1-2, with TRBD1 as a possible D gene (5 bases). This CDR3 has 14 amino acids. Trimming shortened V by 4 bases and J by 7 bases, and 16 bases separated the two germline ends. Germline V lookup: CDR1 LGHNT, CDR2 FRNRAP. The CDR3 coding sequence is TGTGCTAGTGGTTGGGACTTTTTACACCTTGGCTACACCTTC. Translated: CASGWDFLHLGYTF.

This clone was counted once. The chain couples TRBV13 to TRBJ1-2; 8 positions match TRBD1. The length of the CDR3 is 15 residues. Per germline, CDR1 PRHDT and CDR2 FYEKMQ (reference sequence). V lost 4 bases, J lost 2 bases, and 6 bases stayed unmatched. CDR3 bases: TGTGCCAGCAGCTCTTCGACAGGGGTGAACTATGGCTACACCTTC. Its translation is CASSSSTGVNYGYTF.

This clone was counted a few times. Additional DNA sequences in this sample encode the identical CDR3. J is TRBJ2-2 and V is TRBV2; TRBD2 is a possible D gene (5 bases). Trimming left V 6 bases short and J 1 base short, with 9 bases between. The CDR3 runs 14 residues. Germline lookup yields CDR1 SNHLY and CDR2 FYNNEI. The CDR3 region is CASRGGLNTGELFF. CDR3 DNA sequence: TGTGCCAGCAGGGGCGGGCTGAACACCGGGGAGCTGTTTTTT.

The chain carries TRBV6-6 and TRBJ1-1; 7 nucleotides align to TRBD1. The V segment lost 4 bases and the J segment 1 base; nucleotides outside the gene matches: 0. CDR3 length equals 13 residues. Germline V CDR1 and CDR2: MNHNY, SVGAGI (reference sequence). In DNA, the CDR3 is TGTGCCAGCAGTTGGACAGGGAACACTGAAGCTTTCTTT. It codes for CASSWTGNTEAFF.

The V call is TRBV2, the J call TRBJ2-3; D is possibly TRBD2 (5 bases). Germline lookup yields CDR1 SNHLY and CDR2 FYNNEI. With 5 bases removed from V and 5 bases from J, the gap between germline ends came to 20 bases. The CDR3 has 16 amino acids. The CDR3 DNA is TGTGCCAGCAGTACTACGGGGTGGAGTGAGGTAGATACGCAGTATTTT. Amino acid sequence: CASSTTGWSEVDTQYF.

Written as DNA, the CDR3 is TGTGCCAGCAGTGGGGGGGGACTAGCGGGCTACGAGCAGTACTTC. This codes for CASSGGGLAGYEQYF. This rearrangement joins TRBV25-1 to TRBJ2-7; 12 bases line up with TRBD2. CDR1 and CDR2 (germline): MGHDK, SYGVNS. This CDR3 has 15 amino acids. Losses at the gene ends were 4 bases for V and 3 bases for J; bases not matched to a gene: 4.

This chain links TRBV29-1 with TRBJ1-3; no reliable D call. The CDR3 sequence is 13 residues long. V lost 5 bases to trimming and J lost 0 bases, with 8 bases between them. The germline gives CDR1 SQVTM, CDR2 ANQGSEA. CDR3 DNA: TGCAGCGTTCTCGTCCGCTCTGGAAACACCATATATTTT. Translation gives CSVLVRSGNTIYF.